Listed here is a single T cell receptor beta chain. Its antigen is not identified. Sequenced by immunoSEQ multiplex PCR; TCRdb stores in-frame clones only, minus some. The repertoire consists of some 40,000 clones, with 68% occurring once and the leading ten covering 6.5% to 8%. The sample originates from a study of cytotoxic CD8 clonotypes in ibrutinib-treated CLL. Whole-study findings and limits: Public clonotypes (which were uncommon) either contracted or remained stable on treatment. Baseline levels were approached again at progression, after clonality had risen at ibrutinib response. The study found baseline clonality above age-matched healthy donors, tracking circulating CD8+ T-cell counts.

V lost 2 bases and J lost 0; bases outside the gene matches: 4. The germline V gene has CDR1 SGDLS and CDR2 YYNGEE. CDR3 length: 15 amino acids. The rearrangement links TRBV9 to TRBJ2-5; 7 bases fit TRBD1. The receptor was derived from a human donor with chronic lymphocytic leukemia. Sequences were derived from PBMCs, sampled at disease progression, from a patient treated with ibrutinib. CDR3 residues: CASSVGTEYQETQYF. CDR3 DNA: TGTGCCAGCAGCGTTGGGACAGAGTACCAAGAGACCCAGTACTTC.